This T cell receptor beta chain appears in the sequencing data of a study of OX40 agonist ivuxolimab in advanced cancers. This clone appeared a single time. Only in-frame clones appear in the TCRdb table, and some are missing; sequencing was by immunoSEQ multiplex PCR. Of roughly 72,000 clones in the sample, approximately 89% were seen once. The cohort excluded patients with autoimmune disease history or systemic immunosuppression. J was trimmed by 4 bases and V by 4 bases; bases with no gene match: 6. CDR3 length: 15 amino acids. The germline V gene encodes CDR1 MGHDK and CDR2 SYGVNS. Sequencing used CD4+ or CD8+ T cells sorted from blood, obtained in a trial of the OX40 agonist ivuxolimab. The chain employs TRBV25-1 and TRBJ2-2, with 7 bases aligning to TRBD1. This clonotype originated in an adult with an advanced solid tumor such as melanoma, head and neck, liver or kidney cancer. CDR3 region: CASSVGQRITGELFF. The CDR3 DNA sequence: TGTGCCAGCAGTGTGGGACAGCGCATCACCGGGGAGCTGTTTTTT.